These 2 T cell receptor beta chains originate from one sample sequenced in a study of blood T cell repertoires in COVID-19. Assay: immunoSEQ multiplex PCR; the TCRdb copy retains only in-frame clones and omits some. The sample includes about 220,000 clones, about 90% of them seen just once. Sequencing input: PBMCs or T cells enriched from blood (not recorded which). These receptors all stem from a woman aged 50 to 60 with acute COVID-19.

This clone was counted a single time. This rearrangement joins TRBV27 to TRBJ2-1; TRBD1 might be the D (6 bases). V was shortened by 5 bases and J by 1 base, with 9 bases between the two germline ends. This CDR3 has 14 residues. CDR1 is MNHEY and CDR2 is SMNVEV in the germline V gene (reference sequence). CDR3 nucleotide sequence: TGTGCCAGCAGTAACAGGGCATCCTACAATGAGCAGTTCTTC. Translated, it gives CASSNRASYNEQFF.

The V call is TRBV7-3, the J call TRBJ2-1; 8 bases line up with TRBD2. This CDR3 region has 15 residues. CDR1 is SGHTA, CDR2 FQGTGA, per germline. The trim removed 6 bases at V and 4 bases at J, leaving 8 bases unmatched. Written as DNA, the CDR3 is TGTGCCAGCAGTCAGACGGGAGGGCCTTACAATGAGCAGTTCTTC. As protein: CASSQTGGPYNEQFF. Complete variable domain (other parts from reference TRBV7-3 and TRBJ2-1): GAGVSQTPSNKVTEKGKYVELRCDPISGHTALYWYRQSLGQGPEFLIYFQGTGAADDSGLPNDRFFAVRPEGSVSTLKIQRTERGDSAVYLCASSQTGGPYNEQFFGPGTRLTVL.